This T cell receptor beta chain derives from a study of blood T cell repertoires in COVID-19. Whole-study context: The origin of the acute and convalescent COVID-19 samples was the United States, Italy and Spain. The analysed material was cDNA or gDNA that came from T cells, B-cell-depleted T cells, or PBMCs.

Cohort 3 donors counted as recovered after two negative PCRs, clearance, or resolved symptoms. Sequencing used immunoSEQ multiplex PCR; TCRdb keeps in-frame clones, though not all of them. This table holds around 300,000 clones, around 90% found once. V gave up 0 bases and J gave up 5 bases; unmatched junction bases: 7. Germline lookup yields CDR1 SGDLS and CDR2 YYNGEE. The CDR3 has 17 residues. This chain links TRBV9 with TRBJ2-1, with TRBD2 matching 11 bases. The specimen sequenced was PBMCs or T cells enriched from blood (not recorded which). The source is a woman aged 40-49 years who had recovered from COVID-19. CDR3 coding DNA: TGTGCCAGCAGCGTAGGCGGCTCGGGACTAGCGGACAATGAGCAGTTCTTC. Amino acid sequence: CASSVGGSGLADNEQFF.